The clone carrying this TCR beta chain was observed at least ten times. Hyperthyroidism was newly diagnosed in patients aged 18 to 65 (duration under 2 months). Not enrolled were patients with uncontrolled infection, other autoimmune disease, pregnancy or lactation. This record comes from a study of T cells in Graves' hyperthyroidism and ophthalmopathy. The CDR3 regions of TCR beta were amplified from RNA transcripts. With the HTBI primer set, the TCR CDR3 went through a first round of RT-PCR. TCRdb re-called the multiplex PCR reads with MiXCR, one entry per CDR3 protein. Of about 740,000 distinct CDR3 sequences listed, 11% to 15% are singletons. The CDR3 contains 16 residues. Looked up from germline, CDR1 is MNHEY and CDR2 is SVGEGT. Trimming removed 7 bases from V and 10 bases from J, with 26 bases in between.

The sequencing sample was made of blood. J is TRBJ2-1 and V is TRBV6-2 or TRBV6-3; D may be TRBD2 (5 bases). The clonotype comes from a woman in her late teens or twenties with Graves' hyperthyroidism. In nucleotides, the CDR3 is TGTGCCAGCACCCACCTCCGTAGCGAGTCGGGGTGGGAGCAGTTCTTC. Residues: CASTHLRSESGWEQFF.